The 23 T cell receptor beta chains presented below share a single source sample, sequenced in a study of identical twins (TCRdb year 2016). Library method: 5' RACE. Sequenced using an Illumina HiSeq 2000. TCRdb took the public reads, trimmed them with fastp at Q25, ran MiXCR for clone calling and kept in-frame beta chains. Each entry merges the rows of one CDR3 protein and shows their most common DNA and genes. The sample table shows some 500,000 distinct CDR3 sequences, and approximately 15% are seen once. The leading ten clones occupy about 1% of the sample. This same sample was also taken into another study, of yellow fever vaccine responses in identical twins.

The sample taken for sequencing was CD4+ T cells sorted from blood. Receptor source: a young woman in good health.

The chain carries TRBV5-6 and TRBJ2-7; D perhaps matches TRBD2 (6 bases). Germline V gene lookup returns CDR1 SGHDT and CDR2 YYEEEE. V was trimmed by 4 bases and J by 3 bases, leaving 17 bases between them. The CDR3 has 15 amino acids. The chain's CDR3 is CASSPSRLGGYEQYF. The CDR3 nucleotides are TGTGCCAGCAGCCCCTCGAGGTTGGGGGGCTACGAGCAGTACTTC.

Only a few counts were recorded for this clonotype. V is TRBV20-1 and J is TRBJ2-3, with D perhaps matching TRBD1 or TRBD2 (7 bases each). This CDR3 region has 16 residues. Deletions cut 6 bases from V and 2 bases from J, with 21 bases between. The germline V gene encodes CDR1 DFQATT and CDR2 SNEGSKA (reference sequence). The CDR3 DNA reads TGCAGTGCCCAAACCCCGACAGGGACTACCACAGATACGCAGTATTTT. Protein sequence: CSAQTPTGTTTDTQYF.

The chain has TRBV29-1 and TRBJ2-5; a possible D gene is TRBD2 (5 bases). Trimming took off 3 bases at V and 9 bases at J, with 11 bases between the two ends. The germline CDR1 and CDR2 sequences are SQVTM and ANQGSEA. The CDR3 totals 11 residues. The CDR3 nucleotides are TGCAGCGTTGATCTGGGAGACGCCCAGTACTTC. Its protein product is CSVDLGDAQYF.

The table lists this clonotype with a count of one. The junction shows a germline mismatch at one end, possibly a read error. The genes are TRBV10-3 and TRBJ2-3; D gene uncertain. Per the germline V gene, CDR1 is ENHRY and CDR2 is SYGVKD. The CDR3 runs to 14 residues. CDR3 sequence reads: CATSESGEKDTQYF. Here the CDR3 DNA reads TGTGCCACCAGTGAGTCTGGCGAGAAAGATACGCAGTATTTT.

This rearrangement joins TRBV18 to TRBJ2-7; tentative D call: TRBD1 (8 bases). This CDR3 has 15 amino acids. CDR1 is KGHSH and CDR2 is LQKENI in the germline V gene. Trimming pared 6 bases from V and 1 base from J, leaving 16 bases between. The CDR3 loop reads CASSPYRGGSYEQYF. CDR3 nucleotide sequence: TGTGCCAGCTCGCCTTACAGGGGGGGATCCTACGAGCAGTACTTC.

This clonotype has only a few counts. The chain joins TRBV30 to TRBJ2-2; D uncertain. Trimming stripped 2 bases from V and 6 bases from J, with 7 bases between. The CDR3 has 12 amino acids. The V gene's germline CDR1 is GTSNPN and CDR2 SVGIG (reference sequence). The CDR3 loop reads CAWSFRPGELFF. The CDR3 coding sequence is TGTGCCTGGAGTTTCCGGCCCGGGGAGCTGTTTTTT.

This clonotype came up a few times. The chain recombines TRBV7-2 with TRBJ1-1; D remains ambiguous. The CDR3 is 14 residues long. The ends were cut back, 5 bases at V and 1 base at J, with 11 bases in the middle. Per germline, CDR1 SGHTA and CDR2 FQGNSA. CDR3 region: CASSPTFKNTEAFF. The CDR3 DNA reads TGTGCCAGCAGCCCCACTTTTAAGAACACTGAAGCTTTCTTT.

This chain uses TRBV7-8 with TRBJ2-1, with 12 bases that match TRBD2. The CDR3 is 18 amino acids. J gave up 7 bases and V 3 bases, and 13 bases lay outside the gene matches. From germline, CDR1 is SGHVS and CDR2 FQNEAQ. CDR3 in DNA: TGTGCCAGCAGCTTTACAATACAACTAGCGGGAGGCGAAAATGAGCAGTTCTTC. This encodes CASSFTIQLAGGENEQFF.

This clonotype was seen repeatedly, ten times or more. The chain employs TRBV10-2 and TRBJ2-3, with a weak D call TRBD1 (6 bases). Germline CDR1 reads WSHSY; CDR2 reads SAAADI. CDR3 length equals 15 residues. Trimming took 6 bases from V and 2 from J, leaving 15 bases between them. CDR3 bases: TGCGCCAGCAGCACAGGGAGCTCAATCACAGATACGCAGTATTTT. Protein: CASSTGSSITDTQYF.

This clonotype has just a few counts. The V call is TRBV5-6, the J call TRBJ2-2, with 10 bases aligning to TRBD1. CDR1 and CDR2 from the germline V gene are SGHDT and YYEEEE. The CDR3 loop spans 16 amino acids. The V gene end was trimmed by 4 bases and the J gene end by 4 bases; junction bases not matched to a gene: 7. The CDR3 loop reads CASSPDRGLVTGELFF. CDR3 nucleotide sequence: TGTGCCAGCAGCCCTGACAGGGGGCTTGTCACCGGGGAGCTGTTTTTT. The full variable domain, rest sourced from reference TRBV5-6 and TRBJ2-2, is DAGVTQSPTHLIKTRGQQVTLRCSPKSGHDTVSWYQQALGQGPQFIFQYYEEEERQRGNFPDRFSGHQFPNYSSELNVNALLLGDSALYLCASSPDRGLVTGELFFGEGSRLTVL.

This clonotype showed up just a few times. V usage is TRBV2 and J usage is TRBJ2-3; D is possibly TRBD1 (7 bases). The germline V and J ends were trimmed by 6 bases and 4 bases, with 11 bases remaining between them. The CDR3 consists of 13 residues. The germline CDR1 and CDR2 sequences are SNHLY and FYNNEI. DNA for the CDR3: TGTGCCAGCAGCTGGAGGGGGCCAGATACGCAGTATTTT. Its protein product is CASSWRGPDTQYF.

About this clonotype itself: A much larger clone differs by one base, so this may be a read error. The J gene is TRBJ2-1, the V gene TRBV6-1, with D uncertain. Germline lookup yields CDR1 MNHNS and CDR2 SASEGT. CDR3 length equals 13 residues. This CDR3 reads CPSSEALYNEQFF. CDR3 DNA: TGTCCCAGCAGTGAAGCTCTTTACAATGAGCAGTTCTTC.

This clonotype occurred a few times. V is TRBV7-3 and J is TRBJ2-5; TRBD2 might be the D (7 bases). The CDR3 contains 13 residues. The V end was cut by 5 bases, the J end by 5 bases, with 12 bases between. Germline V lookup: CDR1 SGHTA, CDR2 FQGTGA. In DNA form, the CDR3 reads TGTGCCAGCAGCGGGGGGGCGGATGAGACCCAGTACTTC. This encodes CASSGGADETQYF.

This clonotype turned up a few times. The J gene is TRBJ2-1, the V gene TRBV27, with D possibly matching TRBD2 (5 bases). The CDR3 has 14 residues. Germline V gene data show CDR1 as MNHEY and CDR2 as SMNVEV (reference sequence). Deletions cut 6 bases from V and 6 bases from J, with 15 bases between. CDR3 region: CASSISGGFNEQFF. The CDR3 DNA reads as TGTGCCAGCAGCATCAGCGGCGGATTCAATGAGCAGTTCTTC.

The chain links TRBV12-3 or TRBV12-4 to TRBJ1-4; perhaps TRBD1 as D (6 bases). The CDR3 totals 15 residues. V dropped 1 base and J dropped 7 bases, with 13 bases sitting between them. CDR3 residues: CASSLERGGSEKLFF. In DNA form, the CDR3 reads TGTGCCAGCAGTTTAGAGAGGGGGGGTAGTGAAAAACTGTTTTTT.

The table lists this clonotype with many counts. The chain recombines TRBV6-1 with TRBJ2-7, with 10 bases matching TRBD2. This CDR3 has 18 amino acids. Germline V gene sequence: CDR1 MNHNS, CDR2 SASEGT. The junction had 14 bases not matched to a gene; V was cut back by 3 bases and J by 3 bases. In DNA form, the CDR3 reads TGTGCCAGCAGTGATGAGGCTAGCGGGAGTGGCGCCGACTACGAGCAGTACTTC. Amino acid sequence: CASSDEASGSGADYEQYF.

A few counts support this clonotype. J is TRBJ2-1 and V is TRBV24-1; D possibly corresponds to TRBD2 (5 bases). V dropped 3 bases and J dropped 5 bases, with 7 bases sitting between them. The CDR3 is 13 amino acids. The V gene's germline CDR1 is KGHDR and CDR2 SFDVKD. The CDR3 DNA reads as TGTGCCACCAGTGATAGGGAGAACAATGAGCAGTTCTTC. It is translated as CATSDRENNEQFF.

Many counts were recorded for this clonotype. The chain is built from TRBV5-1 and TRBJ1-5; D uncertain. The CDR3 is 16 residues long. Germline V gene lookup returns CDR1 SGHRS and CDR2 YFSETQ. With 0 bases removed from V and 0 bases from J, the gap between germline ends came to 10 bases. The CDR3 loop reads CASSLEGRNSNQPQHF. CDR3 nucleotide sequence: TGCGCCAGCAGCTTGGAAGGTAGGAATAGCAATCAGCCCCAGCATTTT.

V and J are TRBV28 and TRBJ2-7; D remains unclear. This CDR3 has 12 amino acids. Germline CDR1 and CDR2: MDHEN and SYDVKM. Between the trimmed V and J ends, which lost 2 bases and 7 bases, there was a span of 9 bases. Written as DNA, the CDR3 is TGTGCCAGCAGTTTACTGGGCCAGGAGCAGTACTTC. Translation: CASSLLGQEQYF.

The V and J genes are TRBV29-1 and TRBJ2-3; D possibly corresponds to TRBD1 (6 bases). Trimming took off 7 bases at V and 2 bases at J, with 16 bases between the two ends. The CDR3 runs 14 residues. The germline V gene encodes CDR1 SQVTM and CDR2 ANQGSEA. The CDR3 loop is CSDNRQGTTDTQYF. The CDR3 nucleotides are TGCAGCGATAACCGGCAGGGGACCACAGATACGCAGTATTTT.

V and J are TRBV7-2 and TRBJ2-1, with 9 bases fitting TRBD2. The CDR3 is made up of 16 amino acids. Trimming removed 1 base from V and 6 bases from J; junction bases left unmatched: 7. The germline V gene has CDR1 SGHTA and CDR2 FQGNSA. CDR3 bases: TGTGCCAGCAGCTTAGTCGGCGGGGGGGCCCCCAATGAGCAGTTCTTC. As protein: CASSLVGGGAPNEQFF.

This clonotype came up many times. The CDR3 is CSARDVARGDTQYF. The CDR3 coding sequence is TGCAGTGCTAGAGATGTGGCCCGAGGAGATACGCAGTATTTT. The rearrangement links TRBV20-1 to TRBJ2-3, with D hard to call. Germline CDR1 is DFQATT and CDR2 is SNEGSKA (reference sequence). The CDR3 has 14 residues. V lost 0 bases and J 5 bases, leaving 12 bases between the germline ends.

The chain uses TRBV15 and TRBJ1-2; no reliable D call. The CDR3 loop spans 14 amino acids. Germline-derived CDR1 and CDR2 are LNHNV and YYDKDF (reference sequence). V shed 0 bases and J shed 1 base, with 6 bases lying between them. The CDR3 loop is CATSRESVNYGYTF. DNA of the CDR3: TGTGCCACCAGCAGAGAGTCAGTTAACTATGGCTACACCTTC.